Listed here is a single T cell receptor beta chain. This clonotype was picked up many times. Its cognate antigen has yet to be identified. It has no much larger one-base neighbor in the sample; base qualities were not kept. The CDR3 holds 14 amino acids from the cysteine to the phenylalanine. This entry keeps only the CDR3 DNA: 42 bases, framed from base 1. The germline V gene gives CDR1 as SGHTA and CDR2 as FQGNSA. V is cut by 2 bases and J by 5 bases, and the space between the germline ends is 12 bases. Libraries came from multiplex PCR. Sequencing was performed on an Illumina HiSeq 4000. To build TCR beta libraries, CDR3 regions were amplified by Arm-PCR using iRepertoire HTBI primers. Before sequencing, the PCR products underwent gel purification. The original methods were these. Across samples, around 58 TRBV and 13 to 15 TRBJ segments were identified and used for gene usage analysis of CDR3 amino acid clonotypes. Filtered high-quality paired reads were merged into contigs using COPE and FqMerger. BLAST was used to align contigs to the IMGT TRBV, TRBD and TRBJ reference genes, and CDR3 was defined following IMGT. Any clonotype with a frequency above 0.1% was counted as a highly expanded clone. Repertoire diversity was measured by Shannon entropy, and V-J evenness by the Gini coefficient. Public clonotypes were defined as clonotypes shared by more than one individual. TCRdb reworked the public reads: Q25 trimming with fastp, MiXCR clone assembly, productive beta chains retained. Here each entry gathers all rows of one CDR3 protein and keeps the most common genes and DNA. These V and J calls originate from TCRdb's pipeline instead of the authors' own analysis. The sample table holds fewer than 400,000 distinct CDR3 sequences, of which around 20% were seen once. Of the sample, less than 25% falls within the top ten clones.

These data come from a study of regulatory T cells in long-lasting Graves disease (dated by TCRdb to the early 2020s). Study-level background: Persistent Graves' disease was defined as persistently positive TSH receptor autoantibodies together with antithyroid drug treatment for over 5 years. A total of roughly 35 samples underwent TCR sequencing: some 13 from persistent and about 20 from newly diagnosed Graves' disease patients. In the clinical cohort, patients with persistent Graves' disease had used antithyroid drugs for an average of around 10 years. The study was registered as a clinical trial and conducted in China. This study used TCR sequencing and RNA sequencing of peripheral blood to compare persistent Graves' disease patients against newly diagnosed Graves' disease patients.

Paper-wide results and their limitations: TRBV28, TRBJ1-2 and TRBJ2-5 were preferentially used in persistent disease, while TRBV20-1 and TRBJ2-1 were favored in newly diagnosed disease. The authors noted that the small sample size was a limitation that may lower accuracy. Lower TCR Shannon entropy and fewer highly expanded clones were observed in persistent Graves' disease patients than in newly diagnosed patients, which suggested clonal expansion. A larger number of public clonotypes was shared among persistent patients (fewer than 3,000) than among newly diagnosed patients (approximately 1,000). Only the TCR beta chain was sequenced and analyzed. Only peripheral blood was studied, because thyroid tissue, the primary lesion, was inaccessible.

The time point label here, explained by the study, means: persistent/refractory GD, antithyroid drugs over 5 years with positive TRAb. For both TCR sequencing and RNA sequencing, RNA was extracted from PBMCs using TRIzol. Graves' disease was diagnosed according to American Thyroid Association guidelines. The patients came from an endocrinology department in Xi'an, China. Each patient gave 7 to 9.5 milliliters of peripheral blood, collected in an EDTA anticoagulant tube. Ficoll Paque Plus density gradient separation was used to isolate PBMCs, and no additional T cell sorting was done. An Agilent 2100 Bioanalyzer and agarose gel were used to assess RNA quality, and a NanoDrop 2000 was used to measure RNA concentration.

This receptor was identified in a female donor with Graves disease. The V and J genes are TRBV7-2 and TRBJ2-5; the D gene is possibly TRBD2, with 7 bases matching. The sequencing here drew on peripheral blood mononuclear cells (PBMCs), taken when the disease was refractory, from a patient treated with antithyroid drugs. The CDR3 region reads CASSLRRGGETQYF. In nucleotide form, the sequence is TGTGCCAGCAGCTTAAGAAGGGGGGGTGAGACCCAGTACTTC.